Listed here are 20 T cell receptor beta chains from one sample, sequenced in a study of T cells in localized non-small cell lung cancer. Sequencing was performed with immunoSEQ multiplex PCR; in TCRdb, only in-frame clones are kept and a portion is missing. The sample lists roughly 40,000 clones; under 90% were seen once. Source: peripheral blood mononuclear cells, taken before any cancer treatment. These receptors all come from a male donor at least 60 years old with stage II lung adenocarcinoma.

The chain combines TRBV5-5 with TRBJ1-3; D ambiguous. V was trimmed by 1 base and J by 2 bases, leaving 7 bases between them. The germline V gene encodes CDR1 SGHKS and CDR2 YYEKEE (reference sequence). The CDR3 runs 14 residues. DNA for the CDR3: TGTGCCAGCAGCTTGAAACAGACTGGAAACACCATATATTTT. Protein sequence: CASSLKQTGNTIYF.

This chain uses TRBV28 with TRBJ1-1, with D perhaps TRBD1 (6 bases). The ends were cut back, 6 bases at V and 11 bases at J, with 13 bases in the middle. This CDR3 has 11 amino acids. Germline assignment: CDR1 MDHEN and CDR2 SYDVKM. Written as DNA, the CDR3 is TGTGCCAGCAGCGGACAGAAAGCGGCTTTCTTT. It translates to CASSGQKAAFF.

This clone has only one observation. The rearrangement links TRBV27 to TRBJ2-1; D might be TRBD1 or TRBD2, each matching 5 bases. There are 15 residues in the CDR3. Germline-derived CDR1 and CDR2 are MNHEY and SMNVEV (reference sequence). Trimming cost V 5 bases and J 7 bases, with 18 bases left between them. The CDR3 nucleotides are TGTGCCAGCAGTGGACTCGGGGCCACTGGGAATGAGCAGTTCTTC. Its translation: CASSGLGATGNEQFF.

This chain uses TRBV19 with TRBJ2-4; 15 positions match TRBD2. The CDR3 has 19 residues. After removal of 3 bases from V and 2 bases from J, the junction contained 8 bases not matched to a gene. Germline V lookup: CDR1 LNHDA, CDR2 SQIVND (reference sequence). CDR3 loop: CASSIRTSGRAGTKNIQYF. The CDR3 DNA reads TGTGCCAGTAGTATCAGGACTAGCGGGAGGGCCGGAACCAAAAACATTCAGTACTTC.

The CDR3 DNA sequence: TGTGCCAGCGGGACCCTAGCGGGAGGCCGGGAGACCCAGTACTTC. It is translated as CASGTLAGGRETQYF. The gene calls are TRBV27 and TRBJ2-5; 11 nucleotides align to TRBD2. The CDR3 covers 15 residues. The J segment lost 5 bases and the V segment lost 8 bases, leaving 10 bases of the junction unmatched. Germline CDR1 is MNHEY and CDR2 is SMNVEV (reference sequence).

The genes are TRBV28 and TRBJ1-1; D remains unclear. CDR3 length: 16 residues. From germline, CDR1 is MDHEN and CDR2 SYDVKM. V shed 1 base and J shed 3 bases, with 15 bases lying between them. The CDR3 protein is CASSLLSAFRDTEAFF. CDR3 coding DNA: TGTGCCAGCAGTTTATTGTCGGCCTTTAGGGACACTGAAGCTTTCTTT.

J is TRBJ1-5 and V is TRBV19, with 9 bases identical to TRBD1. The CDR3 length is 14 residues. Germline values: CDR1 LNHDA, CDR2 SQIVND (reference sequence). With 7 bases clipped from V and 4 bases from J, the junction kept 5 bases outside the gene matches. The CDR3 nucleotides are TGTGCCAGTACCCCGGGACAGGGAAATCAGCCCCAGCATTTT. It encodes CASTPGQGNQPQHF.

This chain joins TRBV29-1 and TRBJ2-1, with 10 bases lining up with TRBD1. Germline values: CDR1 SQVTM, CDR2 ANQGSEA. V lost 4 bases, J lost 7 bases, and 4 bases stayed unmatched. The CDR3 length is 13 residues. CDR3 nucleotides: TGCAGCGTTGCACGGACAGGGGGAAATGAGCAGTTCTTC. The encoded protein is CSVARTGGNEQFF.

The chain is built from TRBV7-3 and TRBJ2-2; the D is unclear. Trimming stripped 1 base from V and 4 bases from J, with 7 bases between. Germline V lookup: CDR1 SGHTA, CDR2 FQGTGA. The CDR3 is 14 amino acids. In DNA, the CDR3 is TGTGCCAGCAGCTTAAGTAGAGTCACCGGGGAGCTGTTTTTT. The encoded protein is CASSLSRVTGELFF.

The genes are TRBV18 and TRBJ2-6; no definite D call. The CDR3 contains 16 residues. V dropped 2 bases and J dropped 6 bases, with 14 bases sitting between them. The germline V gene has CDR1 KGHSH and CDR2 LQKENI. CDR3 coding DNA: TGTGCCAGCTCACCAATCGGCGCTGGGGTGGCCAACGTCCTGACTTTC. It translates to CASSPIGAGVANVLTF.

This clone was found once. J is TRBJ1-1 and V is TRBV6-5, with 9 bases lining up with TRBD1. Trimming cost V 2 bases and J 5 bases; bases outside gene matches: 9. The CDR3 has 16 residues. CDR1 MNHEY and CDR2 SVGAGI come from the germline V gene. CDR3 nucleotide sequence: TGTGCCAGCAGTTACGAGGACAGGGGCAGAAGGACTGAAGCTTTCTTT. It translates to CASSYEDRGRRTEAFF.

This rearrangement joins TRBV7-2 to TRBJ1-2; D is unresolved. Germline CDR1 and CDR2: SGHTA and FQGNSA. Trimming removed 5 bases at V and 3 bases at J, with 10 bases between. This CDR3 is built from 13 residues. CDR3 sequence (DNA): TGTGCCAGCAGCCCACCCCCCTACTATGGCTACACCTTC. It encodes CASSPPPYYGYTF.

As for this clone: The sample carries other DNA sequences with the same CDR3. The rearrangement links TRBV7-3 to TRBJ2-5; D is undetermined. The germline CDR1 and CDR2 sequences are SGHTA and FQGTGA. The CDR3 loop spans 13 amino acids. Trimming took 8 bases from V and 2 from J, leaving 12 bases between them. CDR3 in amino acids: CASGNPNQETQYF. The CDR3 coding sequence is TGTGCCAGCGGAAACCCGAATCAAGAGACCCAGTACTTC.

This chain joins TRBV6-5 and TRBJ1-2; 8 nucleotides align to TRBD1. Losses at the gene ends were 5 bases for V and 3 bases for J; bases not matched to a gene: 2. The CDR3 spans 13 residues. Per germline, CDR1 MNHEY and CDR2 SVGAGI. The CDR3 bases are TGTGCCAGCAGTCGGGACAGGTACTATGGCTACACCTTC. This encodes CASSRDRYYGYTF.

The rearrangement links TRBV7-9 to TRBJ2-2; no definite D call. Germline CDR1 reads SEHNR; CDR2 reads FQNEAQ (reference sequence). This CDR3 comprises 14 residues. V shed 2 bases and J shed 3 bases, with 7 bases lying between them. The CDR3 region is CASSLKTDTGELFF. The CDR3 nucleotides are TGTGCCAGCAGCTTAAAAACGGACACCGGGGAGCTGTTTTTT. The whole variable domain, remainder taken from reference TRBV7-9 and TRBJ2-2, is DTGVSQNPRHKITKRGQNVTFRCDPISEHNRLYWYRQTLGQGPEFLTYFQNEAQLEKSRLLSDRFSAERPKGSFSTLEIQRTEQGDSAMYLCASSLKTDTGELFFGEGSRLTVL.

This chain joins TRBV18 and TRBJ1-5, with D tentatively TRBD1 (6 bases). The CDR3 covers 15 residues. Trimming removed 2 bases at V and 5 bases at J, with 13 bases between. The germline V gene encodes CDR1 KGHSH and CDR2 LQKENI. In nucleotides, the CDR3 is TGTGCCAGCTCACCAACAGGGAGTGGGGATCAGCCCCAGCATTTT. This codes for CASSPTGSGDQPQHF. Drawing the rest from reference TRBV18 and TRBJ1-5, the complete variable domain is NAGVMQNPRHLVRRRGQEARLRCSPMKGHSHVYWYRQLPEEGLKFMVYLQKENIIDESGMPKERFSAEFPKEGPSILRIQQVVRGDSAAYFCASSPTGSGDQPQHFGDGTRLSIL.

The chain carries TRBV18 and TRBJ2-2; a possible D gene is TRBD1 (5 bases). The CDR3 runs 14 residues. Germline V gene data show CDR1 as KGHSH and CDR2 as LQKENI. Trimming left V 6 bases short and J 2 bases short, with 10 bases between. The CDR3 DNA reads TGTGCCAGCTCTCCGGACACCAACACCGGGGAGCTGTTTTTT. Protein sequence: CASSPDTNTGELFF.

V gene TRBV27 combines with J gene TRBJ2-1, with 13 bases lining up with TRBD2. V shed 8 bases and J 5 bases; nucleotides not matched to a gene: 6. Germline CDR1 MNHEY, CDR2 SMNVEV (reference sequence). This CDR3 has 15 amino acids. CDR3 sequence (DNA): TGTGCCAGCCTTAGGACTAGCGGGAGCAACAATGAGCAGTTCTTC. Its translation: CASLRTSGSNNEQFF.

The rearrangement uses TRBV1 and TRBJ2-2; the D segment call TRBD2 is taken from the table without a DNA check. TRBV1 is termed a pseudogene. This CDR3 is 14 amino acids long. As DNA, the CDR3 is TGCACCAGCAGCCAAGACGAGCACACCGGGGAGCTGTTTTTT. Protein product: CTSSQDEHTGELFF.

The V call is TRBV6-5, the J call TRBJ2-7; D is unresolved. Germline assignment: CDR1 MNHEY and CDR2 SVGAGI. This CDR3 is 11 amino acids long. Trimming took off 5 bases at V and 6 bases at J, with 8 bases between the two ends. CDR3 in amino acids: CASSAPSEQYF. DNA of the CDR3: TGTGCCAGCAGTGCTCCTTCCGAGCAGTACTTC.